The 2 T cell receptor beta chains listed next were all sequenced from one sample in a study of cytomegalovirus exposure and HLA in healthy donors. PCR employed 60 Vbeta and 13 Jbeta primers. Some clones are missing from TCRdb's copy, which holds only in-frame ones; the method was immunoSEQ multiplex PCR. This table holds around 150,000 clones. Sequencing used PBMCs. The source is a man aged 25-40 years in good health and CMV-seronegative.

The genes are TRBV30 and TRBJ2-1; 7 bases align to TRBD2. Germline loops: CDR1 GTSNPN, CDR2 SVGIG (reference sequence). The CDR3 is 13 amino acids. The V and J ends lost 8 bases and 0 bases, in that order; junction bases with no gene match: 4. The CDR3 region has the DNA TGTGCCCAGAGCGGGATCTCCTACAATGAGCAGTTCTTC. Its translation: CAQSGISYNEQFF.

Here the CDR3 reads CASSYSGQGATEAFF. The CDR3 DNA reads as TGTGCCAGCTCCTATTCGGGACAGGGGGCAACTGAAGCTTTCTTT. The J gene is TRBJ1-1, the V gene TRBV18; the match to TRBD1 covers 12 bases. The CDR3 is 15 residues long. Germline V CDR1 and CDR2: KGHSH, LQKENI. Unmatched junction bases numbered 7, after V lost 6 bases and J lost 5 bases.